Listed below are T cell receptor beta chains from one sample, sequenced in a study of cytomegalovirus exposure and HLA in healthy donors. Repertoires were generated with immunoSEQ multiplex PCR, while TCRdb's copy carries only in-frame clones and drops some. In the table there are more than 130,000 clones, 73% of which are singletons. The sequenced sample consisted of PBMCs. These receptors originate from a human donor in good health. CDR3s include the opening cysteine and the closing phenylalanine or tryptophan. The order of the fields is clone size, V gene, J gene, D gene, CDR3 DNA, CDR3 protein. A D gene is named only where the DNA matches it firmly. The size field is filled for only some rows; it gives once, few, many or a size class.

clone_size: -
v_call: TRBV19
j_call: TRBJ1-1
d_call: TRBD1
cdr3_nt: TGTGCCAGTAGTATTGGGGACAGGGCGAACACTGAAGCTTTCTTT
cdr3_aa: CASSIGDRANTEAFF

clone_size: few
v_call: TRBV18
j_call: TRBJ2-4
d_call: TRBD2
cdr3_nt: TGTGCCAGCTCACCTAGCGGGAGAGAAAACATTCAGTACTTC
cdr3_aa: CASSPSGRENIQYF

clone_size: -
v_call: TRBV5-6
j_call: TRBJ1-2
d_call: TRBD1
cdr3_nt: TGTGCCAGCAGCTTGCTGCGACAGGGAACTAACTATGGCTACACCTTC
cdr3_aa: CASSLLRQGTNYGYTF

clone_size: once
v_call: TRBV30
j_call: TRBJ1-4
d_call: -
cdr3_nt: TGTGCCTGGAGGGCGGGGACTAATGAAAAACTGTTTTTT
cdr3_aa: CAWRAGTNEKLFF

clone_size: -
v_call: TRBV6-6
j_call: TRBJ2-1
d_call: -
cdr3_nt: TGTGCCAGCAGTTACATGCAGGGTGTACGGAGTGAGCAGTTCTTC
cdr3_aa: CASSYMQGVRSEQFF

clone_size: few
v_call: TRBV9
j_call: TRBJ2-1
d_call: TRBD1
cdr3_nt: TGTGCCAGCAGCCTCGGGACAGTCACCTACAATGAGCAGTTCTTC
cdr3_aa: CASSLGTVTYNEQFF

clone_size: -
v_call: TRBV6-1
j_call: TRBJ2-7
d_call: -
cdr3_nt: TGTGCCAGCAGTGAATGGAGAGTCGAGCAGTACTTC
cdr3_aa: CASSEWRVEQYF

clone_size: -
v_call: TRBV27
j_call: TRBJ2-3
d_call: TRBD2
cdr3_nt: TGTGCCAGCAGTTCTCCGGGACTAGCGGACACAGATACGCAGTATTTT
cdr3_aa: CASSSPGLADTDTQYF

clone_size: -
v_call: TRBV16
j_call: TRBJ1-2
d_call: TRBD1
cdr3_nt: TGTGCCAGCAGCGACTGGACAGGCTATGGCTACACCTTC
cdr3_aa: CASSDWTGYGYTF

clone_size: once
v_call: TRBV29-1
j_call: TRBJ2-2
d_call: -
cdr3_nt: TGCAGCGCCCTAGAGGGTACCGGGGAGCTGTTTTTT
cdr3_aa: CSALEGTGELFF

clone_size: -
v_call: TRBV10-3
j_call: TRBJ2-1
d_call: TRBD2
cdr3_nt: TGTGCCATCAGTGAGCCGGCTTCGCGGGGGAAGTCCTACAATGAGCAGTTCTTC
cdr3_aa: CAISEPASRGKSYNEQFF

clone_size: -
v_call: TRBV11-2
j_call: TRBJ2-7
d_call: -
cdr3_nt: TGTGCCAGCAGCTTAGTGCCAGGGTCTGGTTACGAGCAGTACTTC
cdr3_aa: CASSLVPGSGYEQYF

clone_size: -
v_call: TRBV11-2
j_call: TRBJ1-2
d_call: -
cdr3_nt: TGTGCCAGCAGTCAAACAGTGCTCCTTGATGGCTACACCTTC
cdr3_aa: CASSQTVLLDGYTF

clone_size: -
v_call: TRBV5-4
j_call: TRBJ2-5
d_call: -
cdr3_nt: TGTGCCAGCAGCTTGGGGGGGGACGGAGAGACCCAGTACTTC
cdr3_aa: CASSLGGDGETQYF

clone_size: few
v_call: TRBV5-1
j_call: TRBJ2-2
d_call: -
cdr3_nt: TGCGCCAGCAGCTTCCGCGGAGCCGCGAACACCGGGGAGCTGTTTTTT
cdr3_aa: CASSFRGAANTGELFF

clone_size: -
v_call: TRBV19
j_call: TRBJ1-6
d_call: -
cdr3_nt: TGTGCCAGTAGGAGACTGGTAACTTCACCCCTCCACTTT
cdr3_aa: CASRRLVTSPLHF

clone_size: -
v_call: TRBV5-1
j_call: TRBJ2-7
d_call: TRBD2
cdr3_nt: TGCGCCAGCAGCTTGGGGCGGGGGGCAGGAGAGCAGTACTTC
cdr3_aa: CASSLGRGAGEQYF

clone_size: -
v_call: TRBV28
j_call: TRBJ2-5
d_call: TRBD2
cdr3_nt: TGTGCCAGCAGTTTACCACTAGCGGTCCAAGAGACCCAGTACTTC
cdr3_aa: CASSLPLAVQETQYF

clone_size: -
v_call: TRBV27
j_call: TRBJ1-6
d_call: -
cdr3_nt: TGTGCCAGCAGTTTATATTCCGGACACTCCTATAATTCACCCCTCCACTTT
cdr3_aa: CASSLYSGHSYNSPLHF

clone_size: -
v_call: TRBV4-1
j_call: TRBJ2-3
d_call: TRBD2
cdr3_nt: TGCGCCAGCAGCCAAGATAATACGGGGGGGCCGGTAGATACGCAGTATTTT
cdr3_aa: CASSQDNTGGPVDTQYF

clone_size: -
v_call: TRBV4-2
j_call: TRBJ2-1
d_call: TRBD2
cdr3_nt: TGTGCCAGCAGCCAAGTTTGGGCGGGAGGGAACAATGAGCAGTTCTTC
cdr3_aa: CASSQVWAGGNNEQFF

clone_size: -
v_call: TRBV6-9
j_call: TRBJ2-1
d_call: TRBD2
cdr3_nt: TGTGCCAGCAGTTATTTTCGGCTAGCGGGGGAGCAGTTCTTC
cdr3_aa: CASSYFRLAGEQFF

clone_size: -
v_call: TRBV14
j_call: TRBJ2-5
d_call: -
cdr3_nt: TGTGCCAGCAGCCAAACGCCGGCGGGGGCGGAGGCCCAGTACTTC
cdr3_aa: CASSQTPAGAEAQYF

clone_size: -
v_call: TRBV29-1
j_call: TRBJ2-2
d_call: -
cdr3_nt: TGCAGCGGGAGCCGGAACCCGACCGGGGAGCTGTTTTTT
cdr3_aa: CSGSRNPTGELFF

clone_size: -
v_call: TRBV7-9
j_call: TRBJ1-2
d_call: -
cdr3_nt: TGTGCCAGCAGCGTGGATTTGGGACACCTCTATGGCTACACCTTC
cdr3_aa: CASSVDLGHLYGYTF

clone_size: -
v_call: TRBV6-1
j_call: TRBJ2-2
d_call: -
cdr3_nt: TGTGCCAGCAGTGAAGTGGTCGGGGGCGGGGAGCTGTTTTTT
cdr3_aa: CASSEVVGGGELFF

clone_size: -
v_call: TRBV29-1
j_call: TRBJ1-2
d_call: -
cdr3_nt: TGCAGCGTTGAAGTTGGGGCAGGGCCGGTGTGTGGCTACACCTTC
cdr3_aa: CSVEVGAGPVCGYTF

clone_size: -
v_call: TRBV6-1
j_call: TRBJ2-5
d_call: -
cdr3_nt: TGTGCCGGGGGGGAGACCCAGTACTTC
cdr3_aa: CAGGETQYF

clone_size: once
v_call: TRBV6-4
j_call: TRBJ2-1
d_call: TRBD2
cdr3_nt: TGTGCCAGCGCTAGCGGGAGGGCTGATGAGCAGTTCTTC
cdr3_aa: CASASGRADEQFF

clone_size: -
v_call: TRBV10-3
j_call: TRBJ2-4
d_call: -
cdr3_nt: TGTGCCACTGCGGGACTAGCCAAAAACATTCAGTACTTC
cdr3_aa: CATAGLAKNIQYF

clone_size: -
v_call: TRBV2
j_call: TRBJ2-7
d_call: TRBD2
cdr3_nt: TGTGCCAGCAGTGATGATAGCGGGAGCTCCTACGAGCAGTACTTC
cdr3_aa: CASSDDSGSSYEQYF

clone_size: -
v_call: TRBV27
j_call: TRBJ2-2
d_call: TRBD1
cdr3_nt: TGTGCCAGCAGTTTATACAGGGGTACCGGGGAGCTGTTTTTT
cdr3_aa: CASSLYRGTGELFF

clone_size: few
v_call: TRBV5-1
j_call: TRBJ2-2
d_call: TRBD1
cdr3_nt: TGCGCCAGCAGCATGCCTCCGGGACAGGGCATTTTCGGGGAGCTGTTTTTT
cdr3_aa: CASSMPPGQGIFGELFF